This T cell receptor (beta chain) derives from a study of cytomegalovirus exposure and HLA in healthy donors (dated by TCRdb to 2016 to 2017). Study-wide context: In an earlier analysis of about 560 of the donors, 276 Gb of sequence data and roughly 100 million unique TCR beta sequences from roughly 180 million T cells were reported. An early release covering over 500 HLA-typed donors comprised about 300 gigabases of sequencing data and around 80 million unique TCR sequences. The genetic ancestry cluster associated with self-reported Caucasian donors included about 81% of the roughly 400 genotyped donors. The study aimed to test whether signatures of past pathogen exposure could be identified by cataloging public T cell receptors. The study used immunosequencing to profile the T cell repertoires of hundreds of subjects and linked those repertoires to cytomegalovirus serostatus. Besides the first cohort of 550 to 750 subjects, a separate validation cohort made up of over a hundred different subjects was used. The study combined high-throughput TCR immunosequencing, statistical association of individual TCRs with disease status, and machine learning to predict cytomegalovirus infection status. A later analysis re-examined previously published TCR beta repertoires from about 700 donors and added high-resolution HLA genotyping to investigate patterns of TCR occurrence. The later analysis used no new phenotypic data to find candidate immune exposures, relying instead on TCR beta sequences and their occurrence across donors. In an earlier analysis of 587 of the donors, high-throughput TCR beta sequencing was used to judge whether each TCR beta V gene segment behaved as functional or pseudogenic. Donor age, sex, ethnicity and CMV serostatus were compiled alongside the repertoire data. A later genetic analysis used genome-wide SNP genotypes for about 60% of the 666 donors, treating that subset as a discovery cohort. All discovery cohort repertoires had been generated using a single sequencing platform. Class I and class II HLA loci were covered by the typing at four-digit resolution. The number of typed donors differed by locus: about 620-640 for A, B, C, DRB1 and DQB1; 522 for DQA1; approximately 600 for DPA1; and roughly 490 for DPB1. Four to six DR-DQ haplotypes were handled as single units for association and clustering because linkage in the cohort was strong. Among around 400 genotyped donors of the cohort, an average of around 250,000 unique TCR beta nucleotide sequences was sequenced per donor, of which 15% to 20% were non-productive. What the work shows at the level of the full study, not this receptor alone: A further reported finding was that TCR beta sequences accurately predicted the HLA-A and HLA-B alleles for most subjects in the first cohort. A group of highly shared sequence variants was considered likely to be a technical artifact of the sequencing pipeline. In a later analysis, HLA-associated TCR beta chains were found to be more clonally expanded and to have lower generation probabilities than equally common non-associated chains. Only TCR beta chains were sequenced in this cohort, and the absence of alpha or paired-chain data limited detectable features. The classifier was reported to diagnose cytomegalovirus status with high specificity and sensitivity in both the original and validation cohorts. Most TCR sequences were observed very rarely across donors, whereas some public TCRs were present in many individuals. In a later analysis, several top co-occurrence clusters were reported to appear linked to parvovirus B19, influenza, CMV and Epstein-Barr virus. It was suggested by the authors that the approach could potentially be generalized to other disease states and immunological phenotypes. An association between a missense DCLRE1C variant and V-gene and J-gene trimming of TCR beta chains was found in a later genetic analysis and replicated in an independent cohort. According to a later genetic analysis, donors in an Asian-associated ancestry cluster had fewer N-insertions in productive TCRs than the approximately 700-donor mean. HLA typing was unavailable for some donors at each locus, so association tests used only the typed subset. In an earlier analysis of 450 to 750 of the donors, most TCR beta V segments appeared in productive rearrangements about 87% or about 30% of the time, broadly matching IMGT annotations. In a later analysis, about 17,000 TCR beta sequences were associated with specific HLA alleles at a false discovery rate of 0.05. In a later analysis, the rate of TCR association differed among HLA loci, with DRB1 alleles having the most associated TCRs and HLA-C alleles having the fewest. Sequencing depth was assumed to be roughly uniform across donors in the presence/absence analyses, though that assumption may not hold. A few of the identified cytomegalovirus-associated TCR beta chains were confirmed in vitro to be specific for cytomegalovirus antigens. Assigning TCR associations to individual alleles was difficult when HLA alleles, especially DR and DQ, strongly co-occurred. Because the 87-base-pair reads could not distinguish some IMGT-functional V segments, including TRBV6-2 and TRBV6-3, those segments were excluded. For the cohort, immune exposure information was limited to CMV serostatus. Because counts were too low, around 18 rarely observed V segments, including chromosome 9 orphons, were left out of the earlier analysis of approximately 580 of the donors. Correlated functional status among segregating V segments might reflect linkage disequilibrium, but an unknown experimental factor could not be ruled out. Most CMV-associated TCR beta chains appeared to be HLA-restricted in a later analysis, and the HLA associations seemed to be driven largely by CMV exposure. In the study, about 150 TCR beta chains were listed as associated with cytomegalovirus.

The germline V gene specifies MNHNS as CDR1 and SASEGT as CDR2. The cysteine opens and the phenylalanine closes a CDR3 of 11 amino acids. The sequence is cut down to CDR3 DNA, 33 bases in frame from base 1. In total, 500 to 700 healthy bone marrow donors made up the cohort. At the time of sampling, all cohort members were nominally healthy, though unrecorded immune exposures were likely present. The donor was CMV seronegative and was included in the group of 352 seronegative cohort members. A peripheral blood sample was collected from each donor, and TCR beta sequencing was performed on peripheral blood mononuclear cells. Genomic DNA extraction from the blood cell samples was performed with the Qiagen DNeasy Blood Extraction Kit. As for this clone: It has no known antigen specificity. No much larger clone exists at a distance of one base, and base qualities are not known.

Libraries were made using the immunoSEQ multiplex PCR assay. For the multiplex PCR, a mixture combining 60 forward primers for TCR Vbeta segments and 13 reverse primers for TCR Jbeta segments was used. The CDR3 region of rearranged TCR beta genes was amplified from genomic DNA with a multiplex PCR assay. The Illumina HiSeq System was used to sequence the amplified TCR beta libraries as 87-base-pair reads. In the original analysis: Across the roughly 640 repertoires, a later analysis counted tens of millions of unique TCR beta chains, roughly 11 million of which were shared by at least two donors. Raw reads were error-corrected and collapsed into unique sequences by a nearest-neighbor algorithm in which closely related sequences were merged to remove PCR and sequencing errors. CDR3 sequences were aligned to IMGT reference sequences to assign V, D and J gene segments. Each retained sequence needed at least a six-nucleotide match to both a V gene segment and a J gene segment. A rearrangement was called productive if the CDR3 had no stop codons and remained in frame with V and J, and every other rearrangement was called non-productive. CDR3 was defined according to IMGT convention as the region running from the second conserved V-encoded cysteine to the conserved J-encoded phenylalanine. In an earlier analysis of just under 600 of the donors, sequences lacking an unambiguous match to a single V gene segment were excluded. In an earlier analysis of around 590 of the donors, a V segment was called functional when productive rearrangements were above 56.7%, and segregating when the standard deviation between donors exceeded 5%. A statistical classification framework was built to diagnose cytomegalovirus status from the catalog of TCR beta chain sequences. In a later analysis, V and J genes were assigned by comparing TCR nucleotide sequences against IMGT/GENE-DB human TR gene sequences. In a later analysis, CDR3 sequences and most-parsimonious VDJ recombination scenarios were assigned using the TCRdist pipeline. In a later analysis, each TCR beta chain was defined by its CDR3 amino acid sequence together with its V-gene family, and reads without a unique V-gene family were excluded. As a way to deal with suspected cross-contamination and a sequencing artifact, a later analysis dropped hundreds of nucleotide sequences that were highly shared and had low generation probability. In a later analysis, a clonal expansion index for each public chain was calculated from normalized within-repertoire ranks of inferred template counts. In a later analysis, generation probabilities were computed with a VDJ recombination model fitted to out-of-frame rearrangements, and the resulting probabilities were checked against IGoR. In a later analysis, TCR-TCR, TCR-HLA and TCR-CMV co-occurrence was scored with hypergeometric tests, and a repertoire-size bias correction was applied to TCR pairs. A later analysis estimated false discovery rates by permuting HLA or CMV assignments 20 times. In a later analysis, co-occurring TCRs were grouped with DBSCAN, and TCRdist sequence similarity was added when clustering was performed within HLA-allele-positive subsets. Co-occurrence clustering excluded repertoires with fewer than 30,000 or more than 120,000 public chains, plus five with anomalous nucleotide sharing. TCRdb carries this immuneACCESS record with in-frame sequences only. Its versions omit some clonotypes, under half of them owing to an unresolved V gene in the studies checked, with the rest unexplained. Clone size and V and J calls were adopted from that table, with D and trimming inferred from the DNA. This sample gives 110,000 to 150,000 clones in total; about 85% of them show up just once. The ten largest clones add up to roughly 2.5% of the sample.

Sequenced material: PBMCs. Rearrangement joined TRBV6-1 to TRBJ2-5, with the identity of the D gene unclear. Near its end, the DNA agrees better with TRBJ2-7, so the J call may be wrong. This clonotype was obtained from a boy between 2 and 15 years old in good health and CMV-seronegative. The CDR3 reads CASMGRHEQYF. The nucleotides are TGTGCCAGCATGGGTCGACACGAGCAGTACTTC.